A selection of T cell receptor beta chains follows, all from one sample in a study of blood T cells in healthy people across ages. MiXCR, run by TCRdb on the 5' RACE reads, gives a single entry per CDR3 protein. This table has 1.5 million or so distinct CDR3 sequences, 35% to 45% appearing once. The sample taken for sequencing was blood. The receptors here all came from a woman aged 18-29 years in good health. CDR3s include the opening cysteine and the closing phenylalanine or tryptophan. A D gene is named only where the DNA matches it firmly. Where a row states a size, it is once, few, many or the class of an expanded clone; other rows omit it.

V gene: TRBV2; clone size: NA; J gene: TRBJ1-4; D gene: TRBD1; CDR3 protein: CASRTDRGTNEKLFF; CDR3 DNA: TGTGCCAGCAGAACGGACAGGGGCACTAATGAAAAACTGTTTTTT
V gene: TRBV27; clone size: few; J gene: TRBJ2-7; D gene: NA; CDR3 protein: CASSLILGYEQYF; CDR3 DNA: TGTGCCAGCAGTTTAATCTTGGGCTACGAGCAGTACTTC
V gene: TRBV4-1; clone size: many; J gene: TRBJ2-7; D gene: NA; CDR3 protein: CASSQVASNEQYF; CDR3 DNA: TGCGCCAGCAGCCAAGTTGCGTCCAACGAGCAGTACTTC
V gene: TRBV29-1; clone size: few; J gene: TRBJ1-1; D gene: NA; CDR3 protein: CSVRQPYTEAFF; CDR3 DNA: TGCAGCGTTCGGCAGCCATACACTGAAGCTTTCTTT
V gene: TRBV15; clone size: NA; J gene: TRBJ1-1; D gene: NA; CDR3 protein: CATSRTKPGTPNTEAFF; CDR3 DNA: TGTGCCACCAGCAGGACAAAACCCGGGACACCTAACACTGAAGCTTTCTTT
V gene: TRBV11-2; clone size: NA; J gene: TRBJ2-7; D gene: NA; CDR3 protein: CASSLDGEGGGYEQYF; CDR3 DNA: TGTGCCAGCAGCTTAGATGGCGAAGGCGGCGGCTACGAGCAGTACTTC
V gene: TRBV7-8; clone size: NA; J gene: TRBJ2-5; D gene: NA; CDR3 protein: CASSPIAASGRNEQYF; CDR3 DNA: TGTGCCAGCAGCCCCATCGCAGCGTCCGGTCGCAATGAGCAGTACTTC
V gene: TRBV28; clone size: NA; J gene: TRBJ2-3; D gene: NA; CDR3 protein: CASRPGTATDTQYF; CDR3 DNA: TGTGCCAGCAGACCCGGGACTGCTACAGATACGCAGTATTTT
V gene: TRBV9; clone size: few; J gene: TRBJ2-3; D gene: NA; CDR3 protein: CASSERDGSTDTQYF; CDR3 DNA: TGTGCCAGCAGCGAACGGGACGGTAGCACAGATACGCAGTATTTT
V gene: TRBV27; clone size: NA; J gene: TRBJ1-5; D gene: NA; CDR3 protein: CASSWGGRQPQHF; CDR3 DNA: TGTGCCAGCAGTTGGGGGGGGCGGCAGCCCCAGCATTTT
V gene: TRBV28; clone size: NA; J gene: TRBJ2-7; D gene: NA; CDR3 protein: CASSPRLFGASYEQYF; CDR3 DNA: TGTGCCAGCAGTCCCCGACTTTTTGGGGCCTCCTACGAGCAGTACTTC
V gene: TRBV6-5; clone size: NA; J gene: TRBJ1-5; D gene: NA; CDR3 protein: CASSPSANQPQHF; CDR3 DNA: TGTGCCAGCAGCCCCTCCGCCAATCAGCCCCAGCATTTT
V gene: TRBV3-1; clone size: NA; J gene: TRBJ2-7; D gene: NA; CDR3 protein: CASSLVGDGRSYEQYF; CDR3 DNA: TGTGCCAGCAGCCTAGTCGGGGACGGCCGATCCTACGAGCAGTACTTC
V gene: TRBV4-1; clone size: NA; J gene: TRBJ1-6; D gene: NA; CDR3 protein: CAGSQQGGSPLHF; CDR3 DNA: TGCGCCGGCAGCCAACAGGGTGGGTCACCCCTCCACTTT
V gene: TRBV2; clone size: NA; J gene: TRBJ2-3; D gene: NA; CDR3 protein: CASSEVWLAYSDTQYF; CDR3 DNA: TGTGCCAGCAGTGAAGTCTGGCTAGCGTATTCAGATACGCAGTATTTT
V gene: TRBV25-1; clone size: NA; J gene: TRBJ2-1; D gene: TRBD2; CDR3 protein: CASSDQRDTYNEQFF; CDR3 DNA: TGTGCCAGCAGTGATCAGCGGGATACCTACAATGAGCAGTTCTTC
V gene: TRBV30; clone size: NA; J gene: TRBJ1-5; D gene: TRBD1; CDR3 protein: CAWRAEQGSQPQHF; CDR3 DNA: TGTGCCTGGAGGGCCGAACAGGGGAGTCAGCCCCAGCATTTT
V gene: TRBV25-1; clone size: NA; J gene: TRBJ2-1; D gene: NA; CDR3 protein: CASSTGLLWFF; CDR3 DNA: TGTGCCAGCAGCACCGGACTCTTATGGTTCTTC
V gene: TRBV5-1; clone size: many; J gene: TRBJ2-3; D gene: TRBD2; CDR3 protein: CASSGTSGADTQYF; CDR3 DNA: TGCGCCAGCAGCGGGACTAGCGGGGCGGATACGCAGTATTTT
V gene: TRBV6-2/TRBV6-3; clone size: NA; J gene: TRBJ1-1; D gene: NA; CDR3 protein: CASSYAGRFGAFF; CDR3 DNA: TGTGCCAGCAGTTACGCCGGACGTTTCGGGGCTTTCTTT
V gene: TRBV20-1; clone size: few; J gene: TRBJ2-3; D gene: TRBD2; CDR3 protein: CSAINPTSGRTDTQYF; CDR3 DNA: TGCAGTGCCATAAACCCGACTAGCGGGAGGACAGATACGCAGTATTTT
V gene: TRBV5-1; clone size: few; J gene: TRBJ1-2; D gene: TRBD1; CDR3 protein: CASSKGQNSNNAIKSYGYTF; CDR3 DNA: TGCGCCAGCAGCAAGGGACAGAACTCCAATAACGCCATTAAGAGCTATGGCTACACCTTC
V gene: TRBV2; clone size: NA; J gene: TRBJ1-1; D gene: NA; CDR3 protein: CARIPQRGAEAFF; CDR3 DNA: TGTGCCAGGATCCCCCAGCGGGGTGCTGAAGCTTTCTTT
V gene: TRBV5-1; clone size: NA; J gene: TRBJ1-4; D gene: TRBD1; CDR3 protein: CASSSGQGPQKGLFF; CDR3 DNA: TGCGCCAGCAGCTCCGGACAGGGGCCCCAAAAGGGACTGTTTTTT
V gene: TRBV4-2; clone size: NA; J gene: TRBJ2-7; D gene: NA; CDR3 protein: CASSQDLSGSALEQYF; CDR3 DNA: TGTGCCAGCAGCCAAGATCTATCCGGGAGTGCCCTCGAGCAGTACTTC
V gene: TRBV12-3/TRBV12-4; clone size: few; J gene: TRBJ2-2; D gene: NA; CDR3 protein: CASSFVGGANTGELFF; CDR3 DNA: TGTGCCAGCAGTTTCGTAGGAGGGGCCAACACCGGGGAGCTGTTTTTT
V gene: TRBV5-1; clone size: NA; J gene: TRBJ2-7; D gene: TRBD2; CDR3 protein: CASSSGDYADEQYF; CDR3 DNA: TGCGCCAGCAGCTCGGGGGACTACGCCGACGAGCAGTACTTC
V gene: TRBV6-1; clone size: NA; J gene: TRBJ2-3; D gene: NA; CDR3 protein: CASTWDSTDTQYF; CDR3 DNA: TGTGCCAGCACCTGGGACAGCACAGATACGCAGTATTTT
V gene: TRBV20-1; clone size: NA; J gene: TRBJ2-5; D gene: NA; CDR3 protein: CSASKPRGPQETQYF; CDR3 DNA: TGCAGTGCTAGTAAGCCTAGGGGACCTCAAGAGACCCAGTACTTC
V gene: TRBV10-3; clone size: NA; J gene: TRBJ2-2; D gene: TRBD2; CDR3 protein: CAISERPTSGGNTGELFF; CDR3 DNA: TGTGCCATCAGTGAAAGGCCTACTAGCGGGGGGAACACCGGGGAGCTGTTTTTT
V gene: TRBV25-1; clone size: NA; J gene: TRBJ1-4; D gene: NA; CDR3 protein: CASSDPTEAPREEKLFF; CDR3 DNA: TGTGCCAGCAGTGACCCTACGGAGGCGCCCCGGGAGGAAAAACTGTTTTTT
V gene: TRBV20-1; clone size: NA; J gene: TRBJ2-1; D gene: NA; CDR3 protein: CSARPLRNEQFF; CDR3 DNA: TGCAGTGCTCGCCCCTTGCGGAATGAGCAGTTCTTC
V gene: TRBV9; clone size: NA; J gene: TRBJ1-6; D gene: TRBD1; CDR3 protein: CASTQGAKSYNSPLHF; CDR3 DNA: TGTGCCAGCACACAGGGGGCGAAATCCTATAATTCACCCCTCCACTTT
V gene: TRBV6-2/TRBV6-3; clone size: few; J gene: TRBJ1-6; D gene: NA; CDR3 protein: CASSSTQGNSPLHF; CDR3 DNA: TGTGCCAGCAGTTCCACACAGGGTAATTCACCCCTCCACTTT
V gene: TRBV29-1; clone size: many; J gene: TRBJ2-1; D gene: NA; CDR3 protein: CSVQDVASYNEQFF; CDR3 DNA: TGCAGCGTGCAGGATGTCGCCTCCTACAATGAGCAGTTCTTC
V gene: TRBV6-4; clone size: NA; J gene: TRBJ1-1; D gene: NA; CDR3 protein: CASSDSWGDKAFF; CDR3 DNA: TGTGCCAGCAGTGACTCGTGGGGGGATAAAGCTTTCTTT
V gene: TRBV7-3; clone size: NA; J gene: TRBJ2-3; D gene: TRBD1; CDR3 protein: CASSLGTGGRTDTQYF; CDR3 DNA: TGTGCCAGCAGCTTAGGGACAGGGGGCAGGACAGATACGCAGTATTTT
V gene: TRBV6-1; clone size: NA; J gene: TRBJ2-7; D gene: NA; CDR3 protein: CASTSRQGGYEQYF; CDR3 DNA: TGTGCCAGCACTTCGAGACAGGGAGGCTACGAGCAGTACTTC
V gene: TRBV9; clone size: few; J gene: TRBJ2-7; D gene: NA; CDR3 protein: CASSVSQYPYEQYF; CDR3 DNA: TGTGCCAGCAGCGTATCACAGTATCCGTACGAGCAGTACTTC
V gene: TRBV29-1; clone size: few; J gene: TRBJ2-7; D gene: NA; CDR3 protein: CSVKLDNSYEQYF; CDR3 DNA: TGCAGCGTTAAACTGGACAACTCCTACGAGCAGTACTTC
V gene: TRBV27; clone size: NA; J gene: TRBJ1-6; D gene: NA; CDR3 protein: CASRSISGSLDSPLHF; CDR3 DNA: TGTGCCAGCAGGTCTATCTCAGGGAGTTTGGATTCACCCCTCCACTTT
V gene: TRBV21-1; clone size: NA; J gene: TRBJ1-6; D gene: NA; CDR3 protein: CARKTGAWSSPLHF; CDR3 DNA: TGTGCCAGGAAGACGGGGGCCTGGAGTTCACCCCTCCACTTT
V gene: TRBV3-1; clone size: NA; J gene: TRBJ2-7; D gene: NA; CDR3 protein: CASSQDLRAFQSYEQYF; CDR3 DNA: TGTGCCAGCAGCCAAGATCTCAGGGCTTTTCAATCCTACGAGCAGTACTTC
V gene: TRBV5-6; clone size: NA; J gene: TRBJ2-5; D gene: NA; CDR3 protein: CASNHGTSYNEQYF; CDR3 DNA: TGTGCCAGCAACCACGGGACTTCGTACAATGAGCAGTACTTC
V gene: TRBV14; clone size: NA; J gene: TRBJ2-7; D gene: NA; CDR3 protein: CASSSFDRRYEQYF; CDR3 DNA: TGTGCCAGCAGCTCTTTCGACAGGCGCTACGAGCAGTACTTC
V gene: TRBV5-5; clone size: NA; J gene: TRBJ2-3; D gene: NA; CDR3 protein: CASSLELADFTDTQYF; CDR3 DNA: TGTGCCAGCAGCTTGGAGTTAGCGGACTTCACAGATACGCAGTATTTT
V gene: TRBV28; clone size: NA; J gene: TRBJ2-7; D gene: TRBD2; CDR3 protein: CASRSASGGYEQYF; CDR3 DNA: TGTGCCAGCCGGTCGGCTAGCGGGGGCTACGAGCAGTACTTC